The sequence of this TCR beta chain was determined in a study of OX40 agonist ivuxolimab in advanced cancers. As for the study in general: It was permissible to have had prior anti-PD-1, anti-PD-L1 or anti-CTLA-4 therapy, and around 40% had some. Study-wide findings and caveats: By week 6 at 0.1 to 3.0 mg/kg, blood CD4+ and CD8+ T cells had expanded clonally. Low normalized clonal expansion also occurred in some nonresponding patients.

Blood sampling took place at baseline, cycle 4 day 1, and cycle 7 day 1. About this clone itself: The antigen is undetermined.

Profiled with immunoSEQ multiplex PCR; TCRdb holds only in-frame clones, not every one. Among over 30,000 clones listed, around 84% were seen once. The CDR3 runs to 14 residues. The V and J ends lost 0 bases and 8 bases respectively, with 14 bases between them. Germline CDR1 is SGHRS and CDR2 is YFSETQ. The sequencing here drew on CD4+ or CD8+ T cells sorted from blood, taken in a trial of the OX40 agonist ivuxolimab. The chain combines TRBV5-1 with TRBJ1-2; D may be TRBD1 (5 bases). The clonotype was recovered from an adult with an advanced solid tumor such as melanoma, head and neck, liver or kidney cancer. The CDR3 spells CASSLDSGGRGYTF. CDR3 coding DNA: TGCGCCAGCAGCTTGGACAGTGGGGGACGGGGCTACACCTTC.